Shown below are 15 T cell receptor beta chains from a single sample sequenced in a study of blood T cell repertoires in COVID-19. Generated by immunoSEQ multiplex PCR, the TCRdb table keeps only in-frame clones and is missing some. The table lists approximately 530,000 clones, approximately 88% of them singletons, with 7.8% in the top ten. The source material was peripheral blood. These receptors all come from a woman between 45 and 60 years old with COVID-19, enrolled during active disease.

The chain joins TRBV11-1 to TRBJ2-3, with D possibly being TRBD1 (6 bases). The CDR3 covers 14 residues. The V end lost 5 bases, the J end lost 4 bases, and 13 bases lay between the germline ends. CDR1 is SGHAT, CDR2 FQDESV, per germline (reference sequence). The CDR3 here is CASSTVEGADTQYF. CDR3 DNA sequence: TGTGCCAGCAGCACAGTCGAGGGGGCAGATACGCAGTATTTT.

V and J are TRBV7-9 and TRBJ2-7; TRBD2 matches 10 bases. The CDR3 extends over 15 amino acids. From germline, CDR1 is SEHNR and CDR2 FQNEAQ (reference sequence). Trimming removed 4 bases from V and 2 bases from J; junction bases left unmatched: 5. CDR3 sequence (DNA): TGTGCCAGCAGCTCCCTAGCGGGGGCCCCCTACGAGCAGTACTTC. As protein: CASSSLAGAPYEQYF. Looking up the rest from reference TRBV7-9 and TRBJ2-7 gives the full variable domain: DTGVSQNPRHKITKRGQNVTFRCDPISEHNRLYWYRQTLGQGPEFLTYFQNEAQLEKSRLLSDRFSAERPKGSFSTLEIQRTEQGDSAMYLCASSSLAGAPYEQYFGPGTRLTVT.

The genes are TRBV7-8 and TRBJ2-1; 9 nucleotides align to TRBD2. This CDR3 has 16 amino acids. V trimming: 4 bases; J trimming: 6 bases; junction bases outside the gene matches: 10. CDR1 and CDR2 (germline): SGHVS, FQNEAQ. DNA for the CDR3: TGTGCCAGCAGCTCAACCTTGCTAGCGGGGATCAATGAGCAGTTCTTC. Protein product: CASSSTLLAGINEQFF.

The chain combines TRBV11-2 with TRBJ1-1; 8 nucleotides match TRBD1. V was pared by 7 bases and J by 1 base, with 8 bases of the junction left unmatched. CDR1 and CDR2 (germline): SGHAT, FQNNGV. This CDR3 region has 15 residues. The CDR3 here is CASTQGGVSNTEAFF. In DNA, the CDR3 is TGTGCCAGCACACAGGGGGGTGTTTCGAACACTGAAGCTTTCTTT.

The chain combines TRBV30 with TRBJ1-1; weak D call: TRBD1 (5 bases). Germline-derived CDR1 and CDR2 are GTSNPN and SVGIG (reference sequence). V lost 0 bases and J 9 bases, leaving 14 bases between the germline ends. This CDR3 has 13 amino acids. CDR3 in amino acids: CAWSVRRGGKAFF. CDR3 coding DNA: TGTGCCTGGAGTGTACGACGTGGGGGGAAAGCTTTCTTT.

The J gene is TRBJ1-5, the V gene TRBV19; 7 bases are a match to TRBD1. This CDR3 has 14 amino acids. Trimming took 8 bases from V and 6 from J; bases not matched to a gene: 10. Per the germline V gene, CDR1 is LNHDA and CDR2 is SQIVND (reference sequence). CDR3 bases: TGTGCCAGTCACAGACAGGGCCGGGGTCAGCCCCAGCATTTT. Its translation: CASHRQGRGQPQHF.

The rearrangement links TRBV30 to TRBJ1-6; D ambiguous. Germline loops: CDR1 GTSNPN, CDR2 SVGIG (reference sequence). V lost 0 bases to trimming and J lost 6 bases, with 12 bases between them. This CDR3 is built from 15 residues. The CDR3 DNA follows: TGTGCCTGGAGTGTAACCGCCGGTGGTAATTCACCCCTCCACTTT. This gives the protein CAWSVTAGGNSPLHF.

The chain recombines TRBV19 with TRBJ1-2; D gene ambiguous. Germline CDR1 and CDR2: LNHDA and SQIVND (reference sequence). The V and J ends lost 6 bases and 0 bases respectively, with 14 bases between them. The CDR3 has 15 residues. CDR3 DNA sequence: TGTGCCAGTAGGGTACGGGAGGGCCCTAACTATGGCTACACCTTC. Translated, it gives CASRVREGPNYGYTF.

CDR3 DNA: TGTGCCAGCATCAGAACAGGGGTCATGAACACTGAAGCTTTCTTT. Its protein product is CASIRTGVMNTEAFF. The chain links TRBV7-9 to TRBJ1-1, with TRBD1 matching 7 bases. The CDR3 runs to 15 residues. CDR1 and CDR2 from the germline V gene are SEHNR and FQNEAQ (reference sequence). V lost 7 bases, J lost 0 bases, and 8 bases stayed unmatched. The full variable domain, completed using reference TRBV7-9 and TRBJ1-1, is DTGVSQNPRHKITKRGQNVTFRCDPISEHNRLYWYRQTLGQGPEFLTYFQNEAQLEKSRLLSDRFSAERPKGSFSTLEIQRTEQGDSAMYLCASIRTGVMNTEAFFGQGTRLTVV.

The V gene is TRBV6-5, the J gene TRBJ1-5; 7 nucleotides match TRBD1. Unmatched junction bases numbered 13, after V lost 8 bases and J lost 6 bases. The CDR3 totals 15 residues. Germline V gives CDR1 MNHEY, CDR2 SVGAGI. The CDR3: CASGQRQGTFQPQHF. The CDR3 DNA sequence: TGTGCCAGCGGGCAACGACAGGGCACCTTTCAGCCCCAGCATTTT.

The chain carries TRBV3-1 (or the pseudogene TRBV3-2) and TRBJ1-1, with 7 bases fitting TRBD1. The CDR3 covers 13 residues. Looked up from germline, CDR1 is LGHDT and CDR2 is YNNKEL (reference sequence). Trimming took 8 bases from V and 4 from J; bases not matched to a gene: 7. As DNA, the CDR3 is TGTGCCAGCCAAGTGGCAGGGGGCACTGAAGCTTTCTTT. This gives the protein CASQVAGGTEAFF.

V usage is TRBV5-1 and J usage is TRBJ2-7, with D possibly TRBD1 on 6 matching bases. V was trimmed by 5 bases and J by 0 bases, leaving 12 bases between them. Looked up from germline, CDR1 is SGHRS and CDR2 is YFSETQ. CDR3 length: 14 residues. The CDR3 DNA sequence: TGCGCCAGCAGTTTCAGGGACAACTCCTACGAGCAGTACTTC. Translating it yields CASSFRDNSYEQYF.

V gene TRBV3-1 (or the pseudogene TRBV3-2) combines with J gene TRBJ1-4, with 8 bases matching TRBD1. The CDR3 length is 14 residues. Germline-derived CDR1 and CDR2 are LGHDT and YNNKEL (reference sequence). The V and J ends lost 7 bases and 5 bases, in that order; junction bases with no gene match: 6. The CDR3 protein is CASTLTGENEKLFF. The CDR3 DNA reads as TGTGCCAGCACCTTGACAGGGGAGAATGAAAAACTGTTTTTT.

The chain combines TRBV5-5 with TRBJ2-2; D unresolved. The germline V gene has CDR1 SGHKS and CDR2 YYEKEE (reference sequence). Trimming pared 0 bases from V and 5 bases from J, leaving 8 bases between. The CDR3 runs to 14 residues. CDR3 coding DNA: TGTGCCAGCAGCTTGGACTTACTAACCGGGGAGCTGTTTTTT. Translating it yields CASSLDLLTGELFF.

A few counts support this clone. CDR3 in amino acids: CASSTRTDNQPQHF. In DNA, the CDR3 is TGTGCCAGCAGTACACGGACAGATAATCAGCCCCAGCATTTT. The chain employs TRBV6-6 and TRBJ1-5; the D gene is possibly TRBD1 (6 bases). This CDR3 contains 14 residues. In germline, CDR1 is MNHNY, CDR2 SVGAGI (reference sequence). Trimming removed 5 bases at V and 4 bases at J, with 12 bases between.